The rows below give T cell receptor beta chains drawn from one sample of a study of T cell responses to AZD1222 COVID-19 vaccine. Here immunoSEQ multiplex PCR was the method, and the copy in TCRdb shows in-frame clones only, minus some. The sample gives about 30,000 clones, 93% of which show up once; over 8% is in the top ten. The sample was peripheral blood, taken on day 0 of AZD1222 vaccination. The receptors originated from an adult in good health. Each CDR3 is given with its conserved first and last residue. A D gene is named only where the DNA matches it firmly.

D | J | V | DNA | CDR3
- | TRBJ1-3 | TRBV12-3/TRBV12-4 | TGTGCCAGCAGTTTAAGTGGAAACACCATATATTTT | CASSLSGNTIYF
- | TRBJ1-6 | TRBV3-1/TRBV3-2 | TGTGCCAGCAGCCAAGGGGGGGGCCGTTCACCCCTCCACTTT | CASSQGGGRSPLHF
- | TRBJ2-4 | TRBV6-5 | TGTGCCAGCAGTTACTCTGCGGTCAAAAACATTCAGTACTTC | CASSYSAVKNIQYF
TRBD1 | TRBJ1-2 | TRBV30 | TGTGCCGCTGAACCCCGGGACAGGTCCTATGGCTACACCTTC | CAAEPRDRSYGYTF
TRBD1 | TRBJ2-5 | TRBV27 | TGTGCCAGCAGTAGACAGGGGGCGGAGACCCAGTACTTC | CASSRQGAETQYF
TRBD2 | TRBJ2-7 | TRBV5-5 | TGTGCCAGCAGCTTGTCCGGGGGGAAAAACGAGCAGTACTTC | CASSLSGGKNEQYF
- | TRBJ2-7 | TRBV14 | TGTGCCAGCAGCCAAGTATGGGGCCCGGGCAGCGACGAGCAGTACTTC | CASSQVWGPGSDEQYF
- | TRBJ1-2 | TRBV12-3/TRBV12-4 | TGTGCCAGCAGTTTAAGTGTGGGAGATGGCTACACCTTC | CASSLSVGDGYTF
- | TRBJ1-1 | TRBV10-3 | TGTGCCATCAGTGTTTTACAGGGCGTCGGTGAAGCTTTCTTT | CAISVLQGVGEAFF
TRBD1 | TRBJ2-2 | TRBV30 | TGTGCCTGGAGATACAGGGGTGGCACCGGGGAGCTGTTTTTT | CAWRYRGGTGELFF
- | TRBJ2-7 | TRBV6-5 | TGTGCCAGCAGTTCCCGGGGGACGGATAGCTCCTACGAGCAGTACTTC | CASSSRGTDSSYEQYF
- | TRBJ1-1 | TRBV29-1 | TGCAGCGTATACTCAGGCCTGAACACTGAAGCTTTCTTT | CSVYSGLNTEAFF
TRBD2 | TRBJ2-1 | TRBV5-6 | TGTGCCAGCAGCACGGGACTAGTTCGGAATGAGCAGTTCTTC | CASSTGLVRNEQFF
- | TRBJ1-6 | TRBV6-5 | TGTGCCAGCAGTTTCGGGATGGATTCACCCCTCCACTTT | CASSFGMDSPLHF
TRBD2 | TRBJ2-3 | TRBV25-1 | TGTGCCAGCAGTGGTCCCAGCGGGGGAGGCACAGATACGCAGTATTTT | CASSGPSGGGTDTQYF